The next 20 T cell receptor beta chains were all read from a single sample in a study of beta chain features in type 1 diabetes. The authors reverse transcribed all of the isolated RNA, so sequencing captured expressed TCRB transcripts. Here immunoSEQ multiplex PCR was the method, and the copy in TCRdb shows in-frame clones only, minus some. Of approximately 280,000 clones listed, approximately 16% were seen once; the top ten hold around 0.015%. For these TCRs, the target antigens are not known. General study findings and limits: Moderate yet significant TCRB CDR3 shortening was seen in Type 1 diabetes patients in all four CD4+ subsets.

The sequencing input was naive CD4+ T cells from blood. These receptor sequences come from a man between 18 and 29 years old with type 1 diabetes.

With regard to this clone: The same CDR3 can be traced to other DNA sequences in this sample. The gene calls are TRBV2 and TRBJ2-5; no clear D gene. The CDR3 length is 11 residues. Trimming pared 6 bases from V and 2 bases from J, leaving 4 bases between. CDR1 and CDR2 (germline): SNHLY, FYNNEI. CDR3 bases: TGTGCCAGCAGCAGGCAAGAGACCCAGTACTTC. This sequence encodes CASSRQETQYF.

This clone was found a few times. CDR3 DNA: TGTGCCTGGAGTGCTCAGCAAGAGACCCAGTACTTC. Translating gives CAWSAQQETQYF. The chain carries TRBV30 and TRBJ2-5; D remains ambiguous. The germline V gene encodes CDR1 GTSNPN and CDR2 SVGIG (reference sequence). V lost 1 base, J lost 2 bases, and 5 bases lay in between. This CDR3 contains 12 residues. Full variable domain (remainder filled in from reference TRBV30 and TRBJ2-5): SQTIHQWPATLVQPVGSPLSLECTVEGTSNPNLYWYRQAAGRGLQLLFYSVGIGQISSEVPQNLSASRPQDRQFILSSKKLLLSDSGFYLCAWSAQQETQYFGPGTRLLVL.

This clone came up once. This rearrangement joins TRBV7-6 to TRBJ1-4; D ambiguous. The CDR3 consists of 14 residues. V dropped 2 bases and J dropped 0 bases, with 4 bases sitting between them. Germline CDR1 reads SGHVS; CDR2 reads FNYEAQ. CDR3 coding DNA: TGTGCCAGCAGCTTAACTGCAACTAATGAAAAACTGTTTTTT. This codes for CASSLTATNEKLFF.

This chain uses TRBV18 with TRBJ2-1; 9 nucleotides agree with TRBD2. The CDR3 length is 16 residues. Per the germline V gene, CDR1 is KGHSH and CDR2 is LQKENI. Trimming took 0 bases from V and 7 from J; bases not matched to a gene: 7. The CDR3 region is CASSPPGGRADNEQFF. The DNA of the CDR3 is TGTGCCAGCTCACCACCCGGCGGGAGGGCCGATAATGAGCAGTTCTTC.

The J gene is TRBJ2-5, the V gene TRBV19; D is possibly TRBD2 (6 bases). Germline lookup yields CDR1 LNHDA and CDR2 SQIVND (reference sequence). The V and J ends lost 3 bases and 2 bases respectively, with 10 bases between them. The CDR3 loop spans 14 amino acids. The CDR3 sequence: CASSMGDFQETQYF. CDR3 in DNA: TGTGCCAGTAGTATGGGGGACTTTCAAGAGACCCAGTACTTC.

This clone was detected only a few times. The rearrangement joins TRBV7-2 to TRBJ2-7; 8 nucleotides match TRBD1. The CDR3 runs 14 residues. Germline CDR1 reads SGHTA; CDR2 reads FQGNSA. With 5 bases clipped from V and 4 bases from J, the junction kept 7 bases outside the gene matches. In DNA, the CDR3 is TGTGCCAGCAGCCCACGACAGGGGAGGTACGAGCAGTACTTC. Protein product: CASSPRQGRYEQYF.

The chain uses TRBV29-1 and TRBJ1-4, with TRBD1 matching 10 bases. The J segment lost 4 bases and the V segment lost 5 bases, leaving 4 bases of the junction unmatched. Germline lookup yields CDR1 SQVTM and CDR2 ANQGSEA. The CDR3 is 14 amino acids. The CDR3 DNA reads TGCAGCGTTTCCGACAGGGGGCATAATGAAAAACTGTTTTTT. Residues: CSVSDRGHNEKLFF.

Here the CDR3 DNA reads TGTGCCAGTAGTGCCCTCGGGCAGGGACTCTACGAGCAGTACTTC. Protein: CASSALGQGLYEQYF. This chain connects TRBV19 to TRBJ2-7; maybe TRBD2 (6 bases). V was clipped by 5 bases and J by 3 bases, with 17 bases between them. The CDR3 is 15 amino acids. Looked up from germline, CDR1 is LNHDA and CDR2 is SQIVND (reference sequence).

This clone turned up a few times. V usage is TRBV19 and J usage is TRBJ2-3; 13 nucleotides align to TRBD2. Germline loops: CDR1 LNHDA, CDR2 SQIVND (reference sequence). The junction had 4 bases not matched to a gene; V was cut back by 6 bases and J by 4 bases. This CDR3 has 15 residues. The CDR3 DNA is TGTGCCAGTAGGACGACTAGCGGGAGGCCAGATACGCAGTATTTT. Its protein is CASRTTSGRPDTQYF.

V and J are TRBV29-1 and TRBJ2-7; 13 bases align to TRBD2. Losses at the gene ends were 4 bases for V and 4 bases for J; bases not matched to a gene: 4. The CDR3 contains 14 residues. Germline V gives CDR1 SQVTM, CDR2 ANQGSEA. CDR3 DNA: TGCAGCGTTGGTGGGACTAGCGGGGTTTACGAGCAGTACTTC. It translates to CSVGGTSGVYEQYF.

The V call is TRBV5-4, the J call TRBJ2-1; D remains ambiguous. The CDR3 covers 16 residues. Trimming removed 4 bases at V and 0 bases at J, with 14 bases between. Germline loops: CDR1 SGHNT, CDR2 YYREEE (reference sequence). The CDR3 sequence is CASSPQQRPSYNEQFF. The CDR3 region has the DNA TGTGCCAGCAGCCCGCAACAGAGACCCTCCTACAATGAGCAGTTCTTC.

The V call is TRBV28, the J call TRBJ1-5; D is ambiguous. V gave up 3 bases and J gave up 6 bases, with 15 bases separating them. The CDR3 runs to 15 residues. The germline gives CDR1 MDHEN, CDR2 SYDVKM. CDR3 DNA sequence: TGTGCCAGCAGTTTTACGAGGGTTGGGAGTCAGCCCCAGCATTTT. Its protein product is CASSFTRVGSQPQHF.

The chain recombines TRBV6-5 with TRBJ2-7, with TRBD1 identical over 9 bases. Unmatched junction bases numbered 8, after V lost 5 bases and J lost 6 bases. The CDR3 runs 14 residues. The germline CDR1 and CDR2 sequences are MNHEY and SVGAGI. The CDR3 is CASSPGTGIGEQYF. DNA for the CDR3: TGTGCCAGCAGTCCCGGGACAGGGATCGGCGAGCAGTACTTC.

The chain has TRBV5-1 and TRBJ2-5; tentatively, D is TRBD2 (6 bases). Germline lookup yields CDR1 SGHRS and CDR2 YFSETQ. V was cut by 4 bases and J by 3 bases, with 16 bases left in between. This CDR3 is built from 15 residues. In nucleotides, the CDR3 is TGCGCCAGCAGCCTCCGGGACGGGGGAGAAGAGACCCAGTACTTC. Translation gives CASSLRDGGEETQYF.

This clone has more than one count but fewer than ten. This rearrangement joins TRBV30 to TRBJ1-1; D is unclear. The V gene lost 0 bases and the J gene lost 10 bases, with 6 bases spanning the gap. CDR3 length: 10 residues. The germline CDR1 and CDR2 sequences are GTSNPN and SVGIG (reference sequence). CDR3 coding DNA: TGTGCCTGGAGTGTTCGTAGAGCTTTCTTT. This sequence encodes CAWSVRRAFF.

The chain uses TRBV7-2 and TRBJ2-7; 9 bases are a match to TRBD2. Germline-derived CDR1 and CDR2 are SGHTA and FQGNSA. V lost 1 base, J lost 3 bases, and 4 bases stayed unmatched. This CDR3 comprises 15 residues. CDR3 in DNA: TGTGCCAGCAGCTTAGTGGCTAGCGGGGTCTACGAGCAGTACTTC. Its translation: CASSLVASGVYEQYF.

The chain has TRBV30 and TRBJ1-6; possible D gene TRBD1, 5 bases. Per germline, CDR1 GTSNPN and CDR2 SVGIG (reference sequence). Trimming left V 0 bases short and J 7 bases short, with 10 bases between. The CDR3 loop spans 14 amino acids. For the CDR3, the DNA is TGTGCCTGGAGTGTATGGGGGGGAAATTCACCCCTCCACTTT. It encodes CAWSVWGGNSPLHF.

The chain links TRBV6-5 to TRBJ1-1; D uncertain. This CDR3 is 13 amino acids long. Per germline, CDR1 MNHEY and CDR2 SVGAGI. V lost 5 bases and J 1 base, leaving 8 bases between the germline ends. This CDR3 is CASSARGNTEAFF. DNA of the CDR3: TGTGCCAGCAGTGCAAGAGGGAACACTGAAGCTTTCTTT.

The chain employs TRBV28 and TRBJ2-2; D is unresolved. CDR3 length: 12 residues. Germline lookup yields CDR1 MDHEN and CDR2 SYDVKM. With 3 bases removed from V and 6 bases from J, the gap between germline ends came to 5 bases. CDR3: CASSFLAGELFF. DNA for the CDR3: TGTGCCAGCAGTTTCTTAGCCGGGGAGCTGTTTTTT.

This clone was seen a few times. The chain links TRBV7-2 to TRBJ2-3; D is perhaps TRBD2 (6 bases). The CDR3 is 15 residues long. Trimming shortened V by 4 bases and J by 6 bases, and 17 bases separated the two germline ends. Germline CDR1 and CDR2: SGHTA and FQGNSA. CDR3 residues: CASSSGDSQRDTQYF. CDR3 coding DNA: TGTGCCAGCAGCTCCGGGGACTCGCAGCGGGATACGCAGTATTTT.